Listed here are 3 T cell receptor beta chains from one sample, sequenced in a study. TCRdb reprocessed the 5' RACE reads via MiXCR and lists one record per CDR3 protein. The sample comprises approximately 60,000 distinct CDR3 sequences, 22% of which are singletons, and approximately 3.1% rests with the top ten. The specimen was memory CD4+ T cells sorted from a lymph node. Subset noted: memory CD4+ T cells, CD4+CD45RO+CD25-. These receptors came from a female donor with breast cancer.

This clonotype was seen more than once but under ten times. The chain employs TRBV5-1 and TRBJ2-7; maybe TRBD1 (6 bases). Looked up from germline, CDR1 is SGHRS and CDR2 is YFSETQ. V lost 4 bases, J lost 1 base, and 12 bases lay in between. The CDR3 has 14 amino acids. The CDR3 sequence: CASSPSGTSYEQYF. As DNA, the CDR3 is TGCGCCAGCAGCCCTTCAGGGACATCCTACGAGCAGTACTTC.

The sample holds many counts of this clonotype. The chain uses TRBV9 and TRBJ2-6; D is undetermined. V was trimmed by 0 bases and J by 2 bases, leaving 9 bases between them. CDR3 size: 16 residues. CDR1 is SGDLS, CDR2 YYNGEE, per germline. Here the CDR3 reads CASSVVDSTGANVLTF. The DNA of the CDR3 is TGTGCCAGCAGCGTAGTAGACTCCACTGGGGCCAACGTCCTGACTTTC.

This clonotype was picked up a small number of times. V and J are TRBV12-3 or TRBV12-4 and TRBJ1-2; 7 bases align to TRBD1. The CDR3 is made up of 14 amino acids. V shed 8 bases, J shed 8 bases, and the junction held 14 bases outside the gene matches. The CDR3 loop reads CASGKGARSGGYTF. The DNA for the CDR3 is TGTGCCAGCGGAAAGGGGGCGCGTTCGGGGGGCTACACCTTC.